This T cell receptor beta chain was captured by sequencing in a study of CD8 T cells in ankylosing spondylitis (dated by TCRdb to between 2016 and 2019). Background on the whole study: T cell receptor beta repertoires were profiled in healthy donors and ankylosing spondylitis patients so that disease-linked TCR variants could be found. Peripheral blood was sampled, and synovial fluid was additionally collected from ankylosing spondylitis patients. The whole study cohort included over 85 healthy donors and about two dozen ankylosing spondylitis patients.

The CDR3 measures 13 amino acids from cysteine to phenylalanine. The CDR3 DNA has 39 bases and is translated from base 1. Trimming at the junction amounts to 5 bases on V and 9 bases on J, and the germline ends lie 18 bases apart. The germline V gene provides CDR1 SGHRS and CDR2 YFSETQ. In its sample, this clonotype was seen many times. There is no known antigen for this receptor. Base-call qualities are not available, and no considerably larger clone is one nucleotide away. Overall study outcomes, separate from this receptor: The disease-linked clones were reported to be significantly enriched in matched synovial fluid samples from ankylosing spondylitis patients. Some motif variants had previously been reported in the synovial fluid and blood of reactive arthritis patients, which suggests shared mechanisms of disease initiation. A CD8+ phenotype was shown by the disease-linked clones, which were found at relatively low frequencies in peripheral blood. Blood from ankylosing spondylitis patients appeared to be characterized by a TCR beta motif composed of eight or nine highly homologous amino acid variants.

Reads for this sample came from an Illumina HiSeq 2500. Quantitative 5'-RACE with molecular barcodes was the method used to prepare the TCR beta libraries. Per the source publication's procedure: Disease-linked TCR variants were identified with a new computational method built on a probabilistic model of VDJ rearrangement. TCRdb ran its own pipeline on the public reads, namely fastp trimming at Q25 and MiXCR clone calling, and kept in-frame beta chains. Each record represents a unique CDR3 protein, reported with the most common genes and DNA among its rows. The V and J calls and clone size are TCRdb's, not the authors'. Present in this sample are 69,000 or so distinct CDR3 sequences, about 5.2% of which were seen just once. The top ten hold approximately 2% of the sample.

The sequencing input was blood, either unsorted or a sorted T cell fraction (not recorded which). This sequence was found in a male donor with ankylosing spondylitis or in good health (not recorded which). The chain couples TRBV5-1 to TRBJ2-7; TRBD2 is a possible D gene, resting on 5 matching bases. The CDR3: CASRTQDSMVQYF. The DNA sequence reads TGCGCCAGCAGGACCCAGGACTCCATGGTGCAGTACTTC.